This T cell receptor beta chain originates from a study of blood T cell repertoires in COVID-19. About the study: From the United States, Italy and Spain came samples of acute and convalescent COVID-19.

Sequenced by immunoSEQ multiplex PCR; TCRdb stores in-frame clones only, minus some. Of roughly 180,000 clones detected, around 76% appear once; the ten largest clones hold just over 8.5%. The CDR3 is 15 residues long. The V gene's germline CDR1 is MNHEY and CDR2 SVGEGT. The V gene end was trimmed by 2 bases and the J gene end by 6 bases; junction bases not matched to a gene: 6. This rearrangement joins TRBV6-2 or TRBV6-3 to TRBJ2-1, with TRBD2 matching over 8 bases. The source material was peripheral blood. This TCR was recovered from a woman aged 45-65 years with active or convalescent COVID-19. CDR3 DNA: TGTGCCAGCAGTTACCCCAGCGGGAGAGGCAATGAGCAGTTCTTC. It is translated as CASSYPSGRGNEQFF.